The 8 T cell receptor beta chains below were found in one sample sequenced in a study of blood T cell repertoires in COVID-19. Sequenced by immunoSEQ multiplex PCR; TCRdb stores in-frame clones only, minus some. The table records about 280,000 clones, roughly 80% of them present only once. Sequenced input: PBMCs or T cells enriched from blood (not recorded which). These receptors originate from a man between 35 and 55 years old who had been exposed to COVID-19.

This sequence joins TRBV10-1 and TRBJ2-1; D might be TRBD2 (7 bases). Trimming removed 6 bases from V and 4 bases from J, with 16 bases in between. Germline-derived CDR1 and CDR2 are WNHNN and SYGVQD (reference sequence). There are 15 residues in the CDR3. In nucleotides, the CDR3 is TGCGCCAGCAGCCCGAGCGGGACAAGGTACAATGAGCAGTTCTTC. Translation gives CASSPSGTRYNEQFF.

The genes are TRBV19 and TRBJ1-2, with D hard to call. V gave up 6 bases and J gave up 0 bases, with 5 bases separating them. Germline V gene lookup returns CDR1 LNHDA and CDR2 SQIVND (reference sequence). The CDR3 loop spans 12 amino acids. CDR3 protein: CASRGANYGYTF. CDR3 in DNA: TGTGCCAGTAGGGGAGCTAACTATGGCTACACCTTC.

The CDR3 DNA reads as TGTGCCAGCACGCTTGGGTCGGGACAGGGGAGAGGCGAGCAGTACTTC. Residues: CASTLGSGQGRGEQYF. V and J are TRBV9 and TRBJ2-7; TRBD1 matches 10 bases. This CDR3 comprises 16 residues. Germline V gives CDR1 SGDLS, CDR2 YYNGEE. Losses at the gene ends were 6 bases for V and 6 bases for J; bases not matched to a gene: 15.

This chain connects TRBV20-1 to TRBJ1-2; D gene ambiguous. This CDR3 has 13 residues. Germline lookup yields CDR1 DFQATT and CDR2 SNEGSKA (reference sequence). V gave up 3 bases and J gave up 4 bases, with 12 bases separating them. CDR3 DNA sequence: TGCAGTGCTAGTGTTGACACGAGCTATGGCTACACCTTC. Translating gives CSASVDTSYGYTF.

This sequence joins TRBV19 and TRBJ2-2; D possibly corresponds to TRBD1 (6 bases). Trimming removed 9 bases at V and 6 bases at J, with 14 bases between. Germline V lookup: CDR1 LNHDA, CDR2 SQIVND (reference sequence). The CDR3 extends over 13 amino acids. The CDR3 sequence is CASPPHRAGELFF. The DNA for the CDR3 is TGTGCCAGCCCACCCCACAGGGCCGGGGAGCTGTTTTTT.

The rearrangement joins TRBV9 to TRBJ2-7, with 9 bases aligning to TRBD1. The CDR3 covers 14 residues. Germline V gene sequence: CDR1 SGDLS, CDR2 YYNGEE. J was trimmed by 3 bases and V by 2 bases; bases with no gene match: 3. In DNA, the CDR3 is TGTGCCAGCAGCGTCTGGGACAGGGACTACGAGCAGTACTTC. This translates into CASSVWDRDYEQYF.

The chain is built from TRBV27 and TRBJ2-7; 10 nucleotides line up with TRBD2. CDR1 and CDR2 from the germline V gene are MNHEY and SMNVEV (reference sequence). The J segment lost 9 bases and the V segment lost 4 bases, leaving 12 bases of the junction unmatched. The CDR3 spans 15 residues. The CDR3 DNA reads TGTGCCAGCAGTTCCCTGGAGAATAGCGGGAGGAGGCAGTACTTC. Its protein product is CASSSLENSGRRQYF.

CDR3 amino acids: CASIPAGGGSYNEQFF. In DNA form, the CDR3 reads TGCGCCAGCATCCCCGCTGGCGGTGGCTCCTACAATGAGCAGTTCTTC. The chain has TRBV5-1 and TRBJ2-1, with no clear D. Germline loops: CDR1 SGHRS, CDR2 YFSETQ. Trimming removed 6 bases at V and 0 bases at J, with 16 bases between. The CDR3 is made up of 16 amino acids.